A selection of T cell receptor beta chains follows, all from one sample in a study of T cell repertoires in cytomegalovirus infection. One entry per CDR3 protein, called by TCRdb with MiXCR from the reads. The repertoire includes 200,000 to 300,000 distinct CDR3 sequences, around 6.6% of them detected once, and more than 5.5% sits in the top ten. Sequencing was performed on PBMCs. These receptor sequences come from a human donor in good health (CMV status not recorded). Some clones in this sample may be carry-over from other donors' samples. The CDR3 runs from the conserved cysteine through the conserved F or W. A D gene is named only where the DNA matches it firmly. Some rows mark clone size as missing; the rest say once, few, many or name a class of expanded clone.

d_gene | j_gene | abundance | v_gene | CDR3aa | CDR3nt
NA | TRBJ1-5 | many | TRBV28 | CASSPNPPGASNQPQHF | TGTGCCAGCAGTCCGAACCCTCCGGGAGCTAGCAATCAGCCCCAGCATTTT
NA | TRBJ1-1 | many | TRBV19 | CASHGIERTEAFF | TGTGCCAGTCATGGGATCGAGAGGACTGAAGCTTTCTTT
NA | TRBJ2-2 | few | TRBV7-9 | CASSPRAGALDGELFF | TGTGCCAGCAGCCCTCGGGCGGGGGCCCTCGACGGGGAGCTGTTTTTT
TRBD1 | TRBJ1-2 | NA | TRBV20-1 | CSASQRQGRGYTF | TGCAGTGCTAGCCAACGACAGGGGCGGGGCTACACCTTC
TRBD1 | TRBJ1-3 | NA | TRBV2 | CASGTGGAGDTIYF | TGTGCCAGCGGGACAGGGGGAGCTGGAGACACCATATATTTT
TRBD2 | TRBJ2-3 | many | TRBV7-2 | CASSLVAGGTDTQYF | TGTGCCAGCAGCTTAGTTGCGGGGGGCACAGATACGCAGTATTTT
NA | TRBJ1-5 | NA | TRBV28 | CASTYPSRGNQPQHF | TGTGCCAGCACTTACCCCTCGAGAGGCAATCAGCCCCAGCATTTT
NA | TRBJ2-3 | NA | TRBV3-1 | CASSLDYTDTQYF | TGTGCCAGCAGCCTGGATTACACAGATACGCAGTATTTT
NA | TRBJ2-1 | many | TRBV5-4 | CASSGSGSTFVYNEQFF | TGTGCCAGCAGCGGGTCGGGCAGCACATTCGTCTACAATGAGCAGTTCTTC
NA | TRBJ1-1 | many | TRBV11-3 | CASSPPRYPNTEAFF | TGTGCCAGCAGCCCTCCTAGGTACCCGAACACTGAAGCTTTCTTT
NA | TRBJ1-1 | many | TRBV7-2 | CASSARRNENTEAFF | TGTGCCAGCAGCGCGCGGAGGAACGAGAACACTGAAGCTTTCTTT
NA | TRBJ2-2 | many | TRBV28 | CASIDGGYTGELFF | TGTGCCAGCATAGACGGAGGGTACACCGGGGAGCTGTTTTTT
NA | TRBJ1-1 | many | TRBV5-4 | CASSLVGRNTEAFF | TGTGCCAGCAGCTTGGTAGGGCGAAACACTGAAGCTTTCTTT
NA | TRBJ1-2 | NA | TRBV4-2 | CASSQGLGPDNYGYTF | TGTGCCAGCAGCCAAGGTCTGGGTCCAGACAACTATGGCTACACCTTC
NA | TRBJ2-7 | many | TRBV29-1 | CSVSTGPYEQYF | TGCAGCGTATCGACAGGTCCGTACGAGCAGTACTTC
NA | TRBJ1-5 | NA | TRBV7-2 | CASSLVKGSGQPQHF | TGTGCCAGCAGCTTAGTGAAGGGGTCGGGCCAGCCCCAGCATTTT
TRBD1 | TRBJ1-1 | many | TRBV7-2 | CASSPTGGTEAFF | TGTGCCAGCAGCCCCACAGGGGGCACTGAAGCTTTCTTT
NA | TRBJ1-1 | many | TRBV20-1 | CSARAPGGINTEAFF | TGCAGTGCTAGAGCCCCCGGGGGCATCAACACTGAAGCTTTCTTT
NA | TRBJ1-1 | many | TRBV20-1 | CSARGGGDTEAFF | TGCAGTGCTAGAGGGGGGGGGGACACTGAAGCTTTCTTT
NA | TRBJ2-5 | many | TRBV28 | CASSLVSQSKTQYF | TGTGCCAGCAGTTTAGTCTCGCAATCCAAGACCCAGTACTTC
TRBD1 | TRBJ2-2 | NA | TRBV28 | CASSVPGQGAGELFF | TGTGCCAGCAGTGTACCGGGACAGGGGGCCGGGGAGCTGTTTTTT
NA | TRBJ2-7 | many | TRBV12-3/TRBV12-4 | CASSLTAYEQYF | TGTGCCAGCAGTTTAACAGCCTACGAGCAGTACTTC
NA | TRBJ1-2 | many | TRBV7-2 | CASSFERGGGYTF | TGTGCCAGCAGCTTCGAAAGGGGCGGAGGCTACACCTTC
NA | TRBJ2-2 | many | TRBV4-3 | CASSQGSWGGRTGELFF | TGCGCCAGCAGCCAGGGCTCTTGGGGGGGGCGGACCGGGGAGCTGTTTTTT
TRBD2 | TRBJ2-5 | many | TRBV29-1 | CSVHLRGREETQYF | TGCAGCGTCCACCTCCGAGGGAGGGAAGAGACCCAGTACTTC
NA | TRBJ2-2 | many | TRBV6-5 | CASSYSQIATGELFF | TGTGCCAGCAGTTACAGTCAAATCGCCACCGGGGAGCTGTTTTTT
NA | TRBJ1-6 | many | TRBV20-1 | CSARAGTAYNSPLHF | TGCAGTGCTAGGGCCGGGACGGCCTATAATTCACCCCTCCACTTT
TRBD1 | TRBJ2-1 | many | TRBV10-3 | CAISEPRIRTGGLNEQFF | TGTGCCATCAGTGAGCCGCGTATTCGGACAGGGGGATTAAATGAGCAGTTCTTC
NA | TRBJ1-1 | many | TRBV29-1 | CSAQETLNTEAFF | TGCAGCGCCCAGGAGACCTTGAACACTGAAGCTTTCTTT
NA | TRBJ2-3 | many | TRBV29-1 | CSVNPITDTQYF | TGCAGCGTAAACCCGATCACAGATACGCAGTATTTT
TRBD1 | TRBJ2-6 | many | TRBV7-9 | CASSRDRAGANVLTF | TGTGCCAGCAGCCGCGACAGGGCAGGGGCCAACGTCCTGACTTTC
NA | TRBJ1-2 | many | TRBV5-4 | CASSSTLSLRYGYTF | TGTGCCAGCAGCTCAACCTTGAGCCTAAGATATGGCTACACCTTC
TRBD1 | TRBJ1-6 | NA | TRBV27 | CASTGTGNSPLHF | TGTGCCAGCACCGGGACAGGGAATTCACCCCTCCACTTT
NA | TRBJ1-1 | many | TRBV2 | CASVRGLGDFEGAFF | TGTGCCAGCGTTCGGGGTTTGGGGGACTTTGAAGGAGCTTTCTTT
NA | TRBJ2-1 | many | TRBV7-2 | CASSLATGRTYNEQFF | TGTGCCAGCAGCTTAGCGACGGGGAGGACCTACAATGAGCAGTTCTTC
NA | TRBJ2-1 | many | TRBV19 | CASSLSGLRSNEQFF | TGTGCCAGTAGCCTATCGGGGCTAAGAAGCAATGAGCAGTTCTTC
TRBD2 | TRBJ2-3 | NA | TRBV5-6 | CASSLLTSGTDTQYF | TGTGCCAGCAGCCTGCTTACTAGCGGCACAGATACGCAGTATTTT
NA | TRBJ1-2 | many | TRBV4-1 | CASSQAGQLIYGYTF | TGCGCCAGCAGCCAAGCCGGACAGCTAATCTATGGCTACACCTTC
TRBD1 | TRBJ2-1 | many | TRBV28 | CASCSGGTGNNEQFF | TGTGCCAGCTGTTCCGGGGGGACAGGGAACAATGAGCAGTTCTTC
TRBD1 | TRBJ2-7 | many | TRBV5-1 | CASSLLTGQSYEQYF | TGCGCCAGCAGCTTGTTGACAGGGCAGTCCTACGAGCAGTACTTC
TRBD1 | TRBJ1-1 | NA | TRBV29-1 | CSAGTDEAFF | TGCAGCGCCGGGACAGACGAAGCTTTCTTT
NA | TRBJ1-1 | many | TRBV7-2 | CASRLSADTEAFF | TGTGCCAGCAGACTTTCGGCGGACACTGAAGCTTTCTTT
NA | TRBJ1-1 | many | TRBV7-2 | CASSLGEGSTEAFF | TGTGCCAGCAGCTTAGGAGAGGGATCTACTGAAGCTTTCTTT
NA | TRBJ2-4 | many | TRBV3-1 | CASSPQVWGNIQYF | TGTGCCAGCAGCCCACAGGTCTGGGGAAACATTCAGTACTTC
NA | TRBJ1-2 | many | TRBV7-2 | CASSSGRSYGYTF | TGTGCCAGCAGCTCCGGACGGTCCTATGGCTACACCTTC
TRBD1 | TRBJ1-5 | many | TRBV2 | CASSHTGGNQPQHF | TGTGCCAGCAGTCACACAGGGGGAAATCAGCCCCAGCATTTT
TRBD2 | TRBJ2-5 | NA | TRBV7-3 | CASSLGIAGRETQYF | TGTGCCAGCAGCTTAGGGATAGCGGGGCGGGAGACCCAGTACTTC
NA | TRBJ1-6 | many | TRBV7-6 | CASSPSFAGWSSPLHF | TGTGCCAGCAGCCCCTCTTTCGCAGGGTGGAGTTCACCCCTCCACTTT
NA | TRBJ2-2 | many | TRBV28 | CASSPGRGPTGELFF | TGTGCCAGCAGTCCTGGAAGGGGACCAACCGGGGAGCTGTTTTTT
NA | TRBJ2-7 | many | TRBV6-5 | CASSYGLDSEQYF | TGTGCCAGCAGTTACGGACTCGATAGCGAGCAGTACTTC
TRBD1 | TRBJ1-1 | many | TRBV12-3/TRBV12-4 | CASSAHRGREAFF | TGTGCCAGCAGTGCGCACAGGGGGCGTGAAGCTTTCTTT
NA | TRBJ2-5 | medium-sized | TRBV7-2 | CASSLDTSRETQYF | TGTGCCAGCAGCTTAGATACTAGCAGAGAGACCCAGTACTTC
NA | TRBJ1-4 | many | TRBV25-1 | CASHADGRNEKLFF | TGTGCCAGCCATGCCGACGGAAGGAATGAAAAACTGTTTTTT
NA | TRBJ2-3 | many | TRBV7-8 | CASSSAQGTDTQYF | TGTGCCAGCAGTTCAGCCCAGGGCACAGATACGCAGTATTTT